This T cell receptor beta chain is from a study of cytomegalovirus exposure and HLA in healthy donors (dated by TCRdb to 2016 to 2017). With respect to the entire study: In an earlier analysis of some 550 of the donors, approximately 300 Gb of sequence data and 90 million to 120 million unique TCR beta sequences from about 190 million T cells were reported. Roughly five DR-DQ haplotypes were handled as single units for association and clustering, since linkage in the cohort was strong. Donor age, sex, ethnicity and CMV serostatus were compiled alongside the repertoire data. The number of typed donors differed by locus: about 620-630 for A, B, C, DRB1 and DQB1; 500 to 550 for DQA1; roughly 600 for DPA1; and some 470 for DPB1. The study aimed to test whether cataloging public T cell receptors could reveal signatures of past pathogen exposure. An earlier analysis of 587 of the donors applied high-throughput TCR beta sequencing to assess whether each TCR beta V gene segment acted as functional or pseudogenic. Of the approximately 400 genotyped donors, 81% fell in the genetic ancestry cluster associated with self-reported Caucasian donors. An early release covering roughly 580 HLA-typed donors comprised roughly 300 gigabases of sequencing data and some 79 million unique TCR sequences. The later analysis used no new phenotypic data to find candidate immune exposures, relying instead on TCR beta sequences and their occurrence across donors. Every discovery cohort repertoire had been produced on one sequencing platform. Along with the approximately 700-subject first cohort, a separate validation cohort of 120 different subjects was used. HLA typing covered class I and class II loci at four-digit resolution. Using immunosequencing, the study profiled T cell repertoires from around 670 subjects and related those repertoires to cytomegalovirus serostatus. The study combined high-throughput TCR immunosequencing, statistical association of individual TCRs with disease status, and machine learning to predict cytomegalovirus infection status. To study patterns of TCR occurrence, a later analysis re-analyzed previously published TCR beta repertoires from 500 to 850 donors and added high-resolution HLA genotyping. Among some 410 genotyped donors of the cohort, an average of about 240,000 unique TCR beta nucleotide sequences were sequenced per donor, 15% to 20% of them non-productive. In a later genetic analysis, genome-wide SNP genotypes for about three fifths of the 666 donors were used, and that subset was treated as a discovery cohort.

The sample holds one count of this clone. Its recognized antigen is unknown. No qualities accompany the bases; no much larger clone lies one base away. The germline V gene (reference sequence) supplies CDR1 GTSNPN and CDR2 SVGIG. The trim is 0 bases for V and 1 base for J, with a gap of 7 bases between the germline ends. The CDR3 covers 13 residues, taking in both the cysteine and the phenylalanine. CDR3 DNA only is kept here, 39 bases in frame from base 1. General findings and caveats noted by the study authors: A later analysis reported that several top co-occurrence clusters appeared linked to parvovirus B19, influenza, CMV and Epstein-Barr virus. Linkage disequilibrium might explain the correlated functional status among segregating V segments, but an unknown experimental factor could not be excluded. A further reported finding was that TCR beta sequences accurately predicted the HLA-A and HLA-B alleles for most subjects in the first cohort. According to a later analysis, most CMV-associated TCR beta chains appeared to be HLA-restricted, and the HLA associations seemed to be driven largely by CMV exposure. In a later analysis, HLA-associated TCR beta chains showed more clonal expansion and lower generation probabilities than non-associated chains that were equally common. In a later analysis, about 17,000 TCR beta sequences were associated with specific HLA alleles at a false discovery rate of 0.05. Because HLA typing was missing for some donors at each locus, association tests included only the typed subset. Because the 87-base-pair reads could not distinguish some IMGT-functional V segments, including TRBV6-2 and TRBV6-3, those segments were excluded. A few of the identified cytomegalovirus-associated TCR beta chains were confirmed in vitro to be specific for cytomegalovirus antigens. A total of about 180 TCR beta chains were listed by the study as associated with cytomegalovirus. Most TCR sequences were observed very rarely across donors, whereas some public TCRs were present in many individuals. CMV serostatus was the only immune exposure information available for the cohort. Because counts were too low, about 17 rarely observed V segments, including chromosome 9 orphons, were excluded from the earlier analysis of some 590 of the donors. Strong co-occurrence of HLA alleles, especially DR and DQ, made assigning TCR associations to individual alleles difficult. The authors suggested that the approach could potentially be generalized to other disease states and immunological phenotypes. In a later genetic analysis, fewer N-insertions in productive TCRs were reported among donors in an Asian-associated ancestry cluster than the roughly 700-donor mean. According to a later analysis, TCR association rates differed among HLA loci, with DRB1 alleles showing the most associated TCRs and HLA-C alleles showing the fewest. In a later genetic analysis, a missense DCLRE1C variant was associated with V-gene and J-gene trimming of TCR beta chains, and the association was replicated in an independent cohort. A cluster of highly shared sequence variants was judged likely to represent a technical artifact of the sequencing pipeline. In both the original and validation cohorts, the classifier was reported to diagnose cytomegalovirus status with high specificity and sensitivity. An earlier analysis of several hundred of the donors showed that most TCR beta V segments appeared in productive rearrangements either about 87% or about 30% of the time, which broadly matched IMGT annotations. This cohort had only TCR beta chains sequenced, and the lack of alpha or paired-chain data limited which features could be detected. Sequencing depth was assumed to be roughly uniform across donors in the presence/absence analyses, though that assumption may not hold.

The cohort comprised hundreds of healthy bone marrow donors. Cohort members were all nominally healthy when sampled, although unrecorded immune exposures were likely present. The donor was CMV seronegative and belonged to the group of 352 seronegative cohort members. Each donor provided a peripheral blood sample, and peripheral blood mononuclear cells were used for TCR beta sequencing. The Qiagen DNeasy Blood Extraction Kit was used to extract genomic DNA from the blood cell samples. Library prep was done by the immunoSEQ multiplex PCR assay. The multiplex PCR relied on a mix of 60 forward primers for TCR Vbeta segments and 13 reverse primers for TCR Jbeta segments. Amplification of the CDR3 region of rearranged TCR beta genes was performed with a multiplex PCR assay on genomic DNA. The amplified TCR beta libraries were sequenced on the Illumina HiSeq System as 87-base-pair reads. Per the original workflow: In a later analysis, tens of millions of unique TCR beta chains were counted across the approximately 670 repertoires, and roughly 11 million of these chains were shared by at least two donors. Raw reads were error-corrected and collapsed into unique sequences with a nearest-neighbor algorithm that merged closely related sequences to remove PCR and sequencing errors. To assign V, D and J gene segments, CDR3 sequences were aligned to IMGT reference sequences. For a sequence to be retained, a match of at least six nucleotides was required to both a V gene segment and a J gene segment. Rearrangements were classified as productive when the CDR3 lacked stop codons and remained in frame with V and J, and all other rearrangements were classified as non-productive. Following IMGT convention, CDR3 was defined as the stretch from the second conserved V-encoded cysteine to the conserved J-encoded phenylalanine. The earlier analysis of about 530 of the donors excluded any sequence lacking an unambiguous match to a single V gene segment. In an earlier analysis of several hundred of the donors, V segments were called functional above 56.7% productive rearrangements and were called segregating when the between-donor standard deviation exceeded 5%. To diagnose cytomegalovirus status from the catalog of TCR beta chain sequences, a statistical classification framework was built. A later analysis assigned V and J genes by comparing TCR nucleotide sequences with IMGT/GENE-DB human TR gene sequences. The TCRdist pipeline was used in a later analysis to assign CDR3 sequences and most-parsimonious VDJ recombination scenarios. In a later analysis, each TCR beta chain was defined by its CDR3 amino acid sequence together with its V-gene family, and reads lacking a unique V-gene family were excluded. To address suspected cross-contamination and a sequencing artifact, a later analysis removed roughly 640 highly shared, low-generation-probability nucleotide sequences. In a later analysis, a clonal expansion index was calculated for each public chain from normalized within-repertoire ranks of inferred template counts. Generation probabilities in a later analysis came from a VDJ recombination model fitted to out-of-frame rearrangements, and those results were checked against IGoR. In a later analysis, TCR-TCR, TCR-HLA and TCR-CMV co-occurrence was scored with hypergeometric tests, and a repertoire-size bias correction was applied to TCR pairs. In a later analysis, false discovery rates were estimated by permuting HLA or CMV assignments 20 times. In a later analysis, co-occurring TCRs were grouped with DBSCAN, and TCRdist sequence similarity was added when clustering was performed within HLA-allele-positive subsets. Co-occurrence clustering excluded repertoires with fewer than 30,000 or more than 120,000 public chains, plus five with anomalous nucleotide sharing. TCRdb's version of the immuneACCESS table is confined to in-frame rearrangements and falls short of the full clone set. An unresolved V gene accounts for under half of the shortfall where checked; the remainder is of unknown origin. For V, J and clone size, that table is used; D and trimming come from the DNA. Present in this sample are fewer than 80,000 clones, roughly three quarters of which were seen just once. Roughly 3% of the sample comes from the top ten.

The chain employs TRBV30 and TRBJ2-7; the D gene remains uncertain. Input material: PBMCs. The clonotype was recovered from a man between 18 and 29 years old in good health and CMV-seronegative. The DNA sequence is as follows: TGTGCCTGGAGTGTTGCTACGTCCTACGAGCAGTACTTC. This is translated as CAWSVATSYEQYF.